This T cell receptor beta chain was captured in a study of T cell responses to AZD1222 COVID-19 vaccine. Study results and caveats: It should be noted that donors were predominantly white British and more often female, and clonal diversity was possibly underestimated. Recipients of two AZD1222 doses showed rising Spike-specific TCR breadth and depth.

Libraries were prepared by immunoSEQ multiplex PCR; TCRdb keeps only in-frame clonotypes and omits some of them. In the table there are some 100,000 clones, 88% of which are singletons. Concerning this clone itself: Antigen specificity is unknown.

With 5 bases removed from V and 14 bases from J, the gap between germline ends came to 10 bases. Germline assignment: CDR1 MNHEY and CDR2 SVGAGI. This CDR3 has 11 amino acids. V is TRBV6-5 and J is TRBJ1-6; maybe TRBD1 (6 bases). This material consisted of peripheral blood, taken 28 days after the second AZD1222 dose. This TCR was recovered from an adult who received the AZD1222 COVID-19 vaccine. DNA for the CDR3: TGTGCCAGCAGTACAGGGACGGCCCTCCACTTT. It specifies CASSTGTALHF.